Listed below are T cell receptor beta chains from one sample, sequenced in a study of vaccination effects on CD4 cells after COVID-19. Some clones are missing from TCRdb's copy, which holds only in-frame ones; the method was immunoSEQ multiplex PCR. Among roughly 33,000 clones listed, around four fifths were seen once. Their antigens are not known. Material: CD4+ T cells from PBMCs cultured with HCoV-OC43 spike peptides, obtained before COVID-19 vaccination. Receptors were obtained from a human donor who received a COVID-19 vaccine. The CDR3 runs from the conserved cysteine through the conserved F or W. The order of the fields is V gene, clone size, D gene, J gene, CDR3 DNA, CDR3 protein. A D gene is named only where the DNA matches it firmly. Expanded clones get a size class; other rows say once, few or many, or leave the size out.

V: TRBV6-5; size: few; D: -; J: TRBJ1-2; DNA: TGTGCCAGCAGCCCACAGGGTTATGGCTACACCTTC; CDR3: CASSPQGYGYTF
V: TRBV14; size: once; D: TRBD2; J: TRBJ2-7; DNA: TGTGCCAGCAGCCAAGATACTAGCGGGAGGTGGTCCCGATTCTACGAGCAGTACTTC; CDR3: CASSQDTSGRWSRFYEQYF
V: TRBV4-2; size: once; D: -; J: TRBJ2-7; DNA: TGTGCCAGCAGCCAGGCGGAGAGCTACGAGCAGTACTTC; CDR3: CASSQAESYEQYF
V: TRBV4-1; size: -; D: -; J: TRBJ2-7; DNA: TGCGCCAGCAGCCAAGCCGCACAGGGAATGATTGGCTCCTACGAGCAGTACTTC; CDR3: CASSQAAQGMIGSYEQYF
V: TRBV4-2; size: once; D: TRBD2; J: TRBJ2-3; DNA: TGTGCCAGCAGCCAAGATGAGATCCGGGCTAGCGGGGGGGCTACGCAGTATTTT; CDR3: CASSQDEIRASGGATQYF
V: TRBV4-3; size: -; D: -; J: TRBJ1-3; DNA: TGCGCCAGCAGCCAGGACACCGCTGGAAACACCATATATTTT; CDR3: CASSQDTAGNTIYF
V: TRBV21-1; size: -; D: -; J: TRBJ1-2; DNA: TGTGCCAGCAGCAAAGTGGGCTTCGACAGGAACTATGGCTACACCTTC; CDR3: CASSKVGFDRNYGYTF
V: TRBV7-8; size: -; D: -; J: TRBJ1-1; DNA: TGTGCCAGCAGCTTAGGACTGTTGAACACTGAAGCTTTCTTT; CDR3: CASSLGLLNTEAFF
V: TRBV4-2; size: -; D: -; J: TRBJ1-1; DNA: TGTGCCAGCAGCCAAGTGGTATTCCGGGGCGGGGAGAACACTGAAGCTTTCTTT; CDR3: CASSQVVFRGGENTEAFF
V: TRBV28; size: -; D: -; J: TRBJ1-3; DNA: TGTGCCAGCAGCGGGCCTTACATTGGAAACACCATATATTTT; CDR3: CASSGPYIGNTIYF
V: TRBV24-1; size: once; D: TRBD2; J: TRBJ2-7; DNA: TGTGCCACCAGTGATTCGAATGCCGGGAGGGTGGGCGAGCAGTACTTC; CDR3: CATSDSNAGRVGEQYF
V: TRBV14; size: -; D: TRBD1; J: TRBJ1-5; DNA: TGTGCCAGCAGCCAAGCAAAAGGCAGGGGGTCTCAGCCCCAGCATTTT; CDR3: CASSQAKGRGSQPQHF
V: TRBV12-3/TRBV12-4; size: -; D: -; J: TRBJ1-2; DNA: TGTGCCAGCAGTTTAGGTTATGGCTACACCTTC; CDR3: CASSLGYGYTF
V: TRBV5-1; size: few; D: TRBD1; J: TRBJ2-6; DNA: TGCGCCAGCAGCGGATCCGGGACAGGGGGCTCTGGGGCCAACGTCCTGACTTTC; CDR3: CASSGSGTGGSGANVLTF
V: TRBV5-4; size: -; D: TRBD1; J: TRBJ2-3; DNA: TGTGCCAGCAGCTTTAACACCGGGACAGGGTTGGCAGATACGCAGTATTTT; CDR3: CASSFNTGTGLADTQYF
V: TRBV25-1; size: -; D: TRBD1; J: TRBJ1-2; DNA: TGTGCCAGCAGTGGCTTAGACAGGGGCGACTATGGCTACACCTTC; CDR3: CASSGLDRGDYGYTF
V: TRBV4-3; size: few; D: -; J: TRBJ1-6; DNA: TGCGCCAGCAGCCAAGAATCACACTTGGCACCCCTCCACTTT; CDR3: CASSQESHLAPLHF
V: TRBV3-1/TRBV3-2; size: -; D: TRBD2; J: TRBJ2-1; DNA: TGTGCCAGCAGCCAAGCCGGGACTAGCGGGAGCAATGAGCAGTTCTTC; CDR3: CASSQAGTSGSNEQFF
V: TRBV21-1; size: -; D: -; J: TRBJ1-2; DNA: TGTGCCAGCAGCCCGGGAGGCTACACCTTC; CDR3: CASSPGGYTF
V: TRBV7-3; size: -; D: TRBD2; J: TRBJ2-3; DNA: TGTGCCAGCAGCAGCGGGGCAGGGAGTACGCAGTATTTT; CDR3: CASSSGAGSTQYF
V: TRBV4-1; size: -; D: -; J: TRBJ1-6; DNA: TGCGCCAGTAGCCAAGACGGGGGGTCCTATAATTCACCCCTCCACTTT; CDR3: CASSQDGGSYNSPLHF
V: TRBV5-1; size: -; D: TRBD2; J: TRBJ2-7; DNA: TGCGCCAGCAGCTTGGATGGACTAGTAGGCTACGAGCAGTACTTC; CDR3: CASSLDGLVGYEQYF
V: TRBV5-8; size: -; D: TRBD1; J: TRBJ1-6; DNA: TGTGCCAGCAGCTTCAGGGGGACAGTTAATTCACCCCTCCACTTT; CDR3: CASSFRGTVNSPLHF
V: TRBV6-5; size: -; D: TRBD1; J: TRBJ2-2; DNA: TGTGCCAGCAGGGACAGGGAGACCGGGGAGCTGTTTTTT; CDR3: CASRDRETGELFF
V: TRBV6-5; size: -; D: -; J: TRBJ1-1; DNA: TGTGCCGGGTCTAAAGGACAAAACACTGAAGCTTTCTTT; CDR3: CAGSKGQNTEAFF
V: TRBV3-1/TRBV3-2; size: -; D: -; J: TRBJ1-4; DNA: TGTGCCAGCAGCCCCCGCCGTTTGGTCCCAACTAATGAAAAACTGTTTTTT; CDR3: CASSPRRLVPTNEKLFF
V: TRBV10-3; size: -; D: TRBD1; J: TRBJ1-1; DNA: TGTGCCATCAGCGAACCGGGACAGGGGGGGACTGAAGCTTTCTTT; CDR3: CAISEPGQGGTEAFF
V: TRBV6-8; size: few; D: -; J: TRBJ1-2; DNA: TGTGCCAGCAGTTACCTTGGGGGTGAAACGAGAGGCTACACCTTC; CDR3: CASSYLGGETRGYTF
V: TRBV4-1; size: -; D: -; J: TRBJ1-1; DNA: TGCGCCAGCAGCCAAGATAAGGACACTGAAGCTTTCTTT; CDR3: CASSQDKDTEAFF
V: TRBV7-9; size: -; D: -; J: TRBJ1-1; DNA: TGTGCCAGCAGCTTAGTACAGGGCCGCCTTGACGAAGCTTTCTTT; CDR3: CASSLVQGRLDEAFF
V: TRBV2; size: -; D: -; J: TRBJ2-1; DNA: TGTGCCAGCAGGCTCCCGGGAACGCCGGGGAATGAGCAGTTCTTC; CDR3: CASRLPGTPGNEQFF
V: TRBV19; size: few; D: -; J: TRBJ1-5; DNA: TGTGCCAGTATGGGCGGGGTTTGGAATCAGCCCCAGCATTTT; CDR3: CASMGGVWNQPQHF
V: TRBV7-9; size: -; D: -; J: TRBJ1-2; DNA: TGTGCCAGCAGCCGCGACAGTCCCTATGGCTACACCTTC; CDR3: CASSRDSPYGYTF
V: TRBV15; size: -; D: -; J: TRBJ2-7; DNA: TGTGCCACCAGCGTGGGGTACGAGCAGTACTTC; CDR3: CATSVGYEQYF
V: TRBV9; size: -; D: -; J: TRBJ1-2; DNA: TGTGCCAGCAGCCCCGGGCAGGGAGGCTATGGCTACACCTTC; CDR3: CASSPGQGGYGYTF
V: TRBV9; size: -; D: TRBD1; J: TRBJ1-2; DNA: TGTGCCAGCAGGGCTGGGACAGTCGGTGGCTACACCTTC; CDR3: CASRAGTVGGYTF
V: TRBV19; size: many; D: -; J: TRBJ1-6; DNA: TGTGCCAGTACCTACCGGGACCCGGGTCGCTCACCCCTCCACTTT; CDR3: CASTYRDPGRSPLHF
V: TRBV7-8; size: -; D: TRBD1; J: TRBJ1-2; DNA: TGTGCCAGCAGCTTAACAAGACAGGGTGATGGCTACACCTTC; CDR3: CASSLTRQGDGYTF
V: TRBV3-1/TRBV3-2; size: -; D: -; J: TRBJ1-3; DNA: TGTGCCAGCAGCAGGGGACACTCAGGAAACACCATATATTTT; CDR3: CASSRGHSGNTIYF
V: TRBV19; size: -; D: TRBD1; J: TRBJ1-5; DNA: TGTGCCAGTAGTATATCCGGACAGGGGTACAATCAGCCCCAGCATTTT; CDR3: CASSISGQGYNQPQHF
V: TRBV20-1; size: -; D: -; J: TRBJ2-7; DNA: TGCAGTGCTAGAGAAGCCTACGAGCAGTACTTC; CDR3: CSAREAYEQYF
V: TRBV15; size: -; D: TRBD2; J: TRBJ2-2; DNA: TGTGCCGCCCGGGAGGGATACACCGGGGAGCTGTTTTTT; CDR3: CAAREGYTGELFF
V: TRBV4-2; size: -; D: -; J: TRBJ1-1; DNA: TGTGCCAGCAGCCAAGATGCGGCAGGTGAAGCTTTCTTT; CDR3: CASSQDAAGEAFF
V: TRBV5-5; size: -; D: -; J: TRBJ1-2; DNA: TGTGCCAGCAGCTTGGTCGATTGGACAGACTATGGCTACACCTTC; CDR3: CASSLVDWTDYGYTF
V: TRBV5-1; size: -; D: -; J: TRBJ2-2; DNA: TGCGCCAGCAGCGGTCGAGGGACCGGGGAGCTGTTTTTT; CDR3: CASSGRGTGELFF
V: TRBV19; size: -; D: -; J: TRBJ2-2; DNA: TGTGCCAGTAAGAGTGGGGTTGCGAACACCGGGGAGCTGTTTTTT; CDR3: CASKSGVANTGELFF
V: TRBV7-7; size: -; D: -; J: TRBJ1-1; DNA: TGTGCTAGCAGCTTAGGGGAGAACACTGAAGCTTTCTTT; CDR3: CASSLGENTEAFF
V: TRBV19; size: -; D: TRBD1; J: TRBJ1-1; DNA: TGTGCCAGTAGGCCCGGGACAGCGAACACTGAAGCTTTCTTT; CDR3: CASRPGTANTEAFF
V: TRBV5-4; size: -; D: TRBD2; J: TRBJ2-5; DNA: TGTGCCAGCAGCGAGGTAGCGGGCCAAGAGACCCAGTACTTC; CDR3: CASSEVAGQETQYF
V: TRBV6-4; size: few; D: TRBD1; J: TRBJ1-6; DNA: TGTGCCAGCAGCCTCGACAGGGGCCCTCTCTCCTATAATTCACCCCTCCACTTT; CDR3: CASSLDRGPLSYNSPLHF
V: TRBV29-1; size: once; D: TRBD2; J: TRBJ2-1; DNA: TGCAGCGTTGGGTCGGGAGGGTTAAATGAGCAGTTCTTC; CDR3: CSVGSGGLNEQFF
V: TRBV12-5; size: -; D: TRBD1; J: TRBJ1-1; DNA: TGTGCTAGTGGTTTACCCGGGACAGGGGAGGAGGCTGAAGCTTTCTTT; CDR3: CASGLPGTGEEAEAFF
V: TRBV7-9; size: -; D: -; J: TRBJ1-2; DNA: TGTGCCAGCAGCTTAGAACCGTCCTATGGCTACACCTTC; CDR3: CASSLEPSYGYTF
V: TRBV6-6; size: -; D: -; J: TRBJ2-2; DNA: TGTGCCAGCAGTTACCCGTCCACCGGGGAGCTGTTTTTT; CDR3: CASSYPSTGELFF